Listed below are T cell receptor beta chains from one sample, sequenced in a study of OX40 agonist ivuxolimab in advanced cancers. Some clones are missing from TCRdb's copy, which holds only in-frame ones; the method was immunoSEQ multiplex PCR. The sample contains nearly 20,000 clones, about four fifths of which appear only once. This material consisted of CD4+ or CD8+ T cells sorted from blood, taken in a trial of the OX40 agonist ivuxolimab. These receptors all stem from an adult with an advanced solid tumor such as melanoma, head and neck, liver or kidney cancer. CDR3s include the opening cysteine and the closing phenylalanine or tryptophan. D genes are given only for firm matches. The size of a clone is reported for some rows only, either as once, few or many, or as a class for expanded clones.

clone size	CDR3 length	V gene	D gene	J gene	CDR3 protein	CDR3 DNA
-	13	TRBV29-1	TRBD2	TRBJ2-1	CSVESGGPYEQFF	TGCAGCGTTGAGAGCGGGGGGCCCTATGAGCAGTTCTTC
-	13	TRBV7-6	-	TRBJ1-1	CASSHESGTEAFF	TGTGCCAGCAGCCACGAGAGTGGGACTGAAGCTTTCTTT
-	11	TRBV2	-	TRBJ2-2	CASTGTGELFF	TGTGCCAGCACGGGGACCGGGGAGCTGTTTTTT
-	12	TRBV30	-	TRBJ1-1	CAWSGGGTEAFF	TGTGCCTGGAGTGGGGGAGGTACTGAAGCTTTCTTT
once	13	TRBV6-6	-	TRBJ2-1	CASRRLAGNEQFF	TGTGCCAGCAGACGACTGGCGGGCAATGAGCAGTTCTTC
once	17	TRBV9	TRBD2	TRBJ2-2	CASSPSGRAANTGELFF	TGTGCCAGCAGCCCCAGCGGGAGGGCCGCGAACACCGGGGAGCTGTTTTTT
-	17	TRBV5-1	-	TRBJ1-4	CASSLVLDSATNEKLFF	TGCGCCAGCAGCTTGGTATTGGACAGTGCAACTAATGAAAAACTGTTTTTT
-	12	TRBV19	-	TRBJ2-2	CASSLLNGELFF	TGTGCCAGTAGTCTACTGAACGGGGAGCTGTTTTTT
-	15	TRBV7-6	TRBD1	TRBJ2-7	CASSLGQEISYEQYF	TGTGCCAGCAGCTTGGGACAGGAGATATCCTACGAGCAGTACTTC
-	15	TRBV6-5	TRBD2	TRBJ2-1	CASSYGRGGINEQFF	TGTGCCAGCAGTTACGGGCGGGGGGGCATTAATGAGCAGTTCTTC
-	16	TRBV27	-	TRBJ1-5	CASRPTGRIPNQPQHF	TGTGCCAGCAGGCCGACGGGTAGGATCCCGAATCAGCCCCAGCATTTT
-	12	TRBV28	-	TRBJ1-2	CASSLLSYGYTF	TGTGCCAGCAGTTTATTAAGCTATGGCTACACCTTC
-	17	TRBV5-1	-	TRBJ2-3	CASSSGGTGRVTDTQYF	TGCGCCAGCAGCTCGGGAGGGACAGGGAGGGTCACAGATACGCAGTATTTT
-	13	TRBV7-3	-	TRBJ1-1	CASSLTGEAEAFF	TGTGCCAGCAGCTTAACCGGGGAGGCTGAAGCTTTCTTT
-	15	TRBV15	TRBD1	TRBJ2-1	CATSRTGTVVNEQFF	TGTGCCACCAGCAGAACCGGGACAGTGGTGAATGAGCAGTTCTTC
-	17	TRBV28	TRBD2	TRBJ2-1	CASSQTGSSGSYNEQFF	TGTGCCAGCAGCCAAACAGGGTCTAGCGGGAGCTACAATGAGCAGTTCTTC
-	16	TRBV4-3	TRBD2	TRBJ2-3	CASSQDLRDYTDTQYF	TGCGCCAGCAGCCAAGACCTCCGGGACTACACAGATACGCAGTATTTT
-	13	TRBV28	-	TRBJ1-1	CASSLSANTEAFF	TGTGCCAGCAGCCTCTCAGCGAACACTGAAGCTTTCTTT
-	16	TRBV7-9	TRBD1	TRBJ2-7	CASSLARAGGVYEQYF	TGTGCCAGCAGCTTAGCCAGGGCAGGGGGCGTCTACGAGCAGTACTTC
once	14	TRBV2	TRBD2	TRBJ2-1	CASTGTSNYNEQFF	TGTGCCAGCACTGGGACTAGCAATTACAATGAGCAGTTCTTC
-	14	TRBV6-1	TRBD2	TRBJ2-1	CASSDGGGAGEQFF	TGTGCCAGCAGTGACGGCGGGGGGGCCGGTGAGCAGTTCTTC
once	12	TRBV11-2	-	TRBJ2-1	CASSRAVNEQFF	TGTGCCAGCAGCCGAGCCGTAAATGAGCAGTTCTTC
once	12	TRBV5-4	-	TRBJ2-1	CASSLAPSEQFF	TGTGCCAGCAGCTTGGCTCCCTCAGAGCAGTTCTTC
-	13	TRBV6-1	TRBD1	TRBJ2-1	CASSPLTGGEQFF	TGTGCCAGCAGTCCGTTGACAGGGGGTGAGCAGTTCTTC
once	15	TRBV6-4	-	TRBJ2-1	CASSDSGGDNNEQFF	TGTGCCAGCAGTGACTCGGGGGGGGACAACAATGAGCAGTTCTTC
-	15	TRBV21-1	-	TRBJ1-2	CASRGGYRKTYGYTF	TGTGCCAGCAGGGGGGGCTACAGAAAGACCTATGGCTACACCTTC
once	15	TRBV4-1	TRBD1	TRBJ2-7	CASSQSRQGPYEQYF	TGCGCCAGCAGCCAGTCACGACAGGGCCCCTACGAGCAGTACTTC
-	14	TRBV6-5	-	TRBJ2-7	CASSYSQGPYEQYF	TGTGCCAGCAGTTACTCTCAGGGCCCCTACGAGCAGTACTTC
-	15	TRBV5-1	TRBD1	TRBJ1-6	CASSVHRGRNSPLHF	TGCGCCAGCAGCGTCCACAGGGGGCGGAATTCACCCCTCCACTTT
-	13	TRBV4-1	TRBD1	TRBJ2-7	CASSGQGPYEQYF	TGCGCCAGCAGCGGACAGGGTCCCTACGAGCAGTACTTC
-	17	TRBV12-5	TRBD1	TRBJ2-2	CASGLVPTGRNTGELFF	TGTGCTAGTGGTTTGGTACCGACAGGGCGGAACACCGGGGAGCTGTTTTTT
-	16	TRBV27	TRBD1	TRBJ1-6	CASSNLGTGIDSPLHF	TGTGCCAGCAGTAACCTCGGGACAGGGATAGATTCACCCCTCCACTTT
-	16	TRBV9	-	TRBJ2-1	CASSVGGTSTYNEQFF	TGTGCCAGCAGCGTAGGGGGGACTTCTACCTACAATGAGCAGTTCTTC
-	16	TRBV4-1	-	TRBJ1-5	CASSQAVTVSNQPQHF	TGCGCCAGCAGCCAAGCTGTGACAGTTAGCAATCAGCCCCAGCATTTT
-	12	TRBV15	-	TRBJ1-3	CATRDSGNTIYF	TGTGCCACCAGGGATTCTGGAAACACCATATATTTT
-	16	TRBV27	-	TRBJ2-7	CASSFGNGDRVYEQYF	TGTGCCAGCAGTTTCGGTAATGGGGACCGAGTCTACGAGCAGTACTTC
-	15	TRBV6-4	-	TRBJ2-1	CASSDSEGTYNEQFF	TGTGCCAGCAGTGACTCAGAGGGGACCTACAATGAGCAGTTCTTC
-	14	TRBV10-3	-	TRBJ1-5	CAISESAGYQPQHF	TGTGCCATCAGTGAGTCGGCAGGGTACCAGCCCCAGCATTTT
few	17	TRBV4-2	TRBD1	TRBJ2-4	CASSQEDGTGPKNIQYF	TGTGCCAGCAGCCAAGAAGACGGGACAGGGCCCAAAAACATTCAGTACTTC
-	11	TRBV4-2	-	TRBJ1-1	CASSQGSEAFF	TGTGCCAGCAGCCAAGGGAGTGAAGCTTTCTTT
-	18	TRBV7-9	-	TRBJ2-6	CASSTAEIASSGANVLTF	TGTGCCAGCAGCACAGCCGAGATCGCGAGCTCTGGGGCCAACGTCCTGACTTTC
once	18	TRBV27	-	TRBJ2-3	CASSLYLTLGQRTDTQYF	TGTGCCAGCAGTTTATATTTGACCCTCGGACAGCGCACAGATACGCAGTATTTT
-	13	TRBV6-5	-	TRBJ2-7	CASSPQAFYEQYF	TGTGCCAGCTCCCCACAGGCTTTTTACGAGCAGTACTTC
-	15	TRBV7-6	TRBD1	TRBJ2-7	CASSLEGTGDYEQYF	TGTGCCAGCAGCTTAGAAGGGACAGGGGACTACGAGCAGTACTTC
-	16	TRBV4-1	TRBD2	TRBJ2-1	CASSHTGGSSYNEQFF	TGCGCCAGCAGCCACACGGGGGGTAGCTCCTACAATGAGCAGTTCTTC
few	15	TRBV7-3	-	TRBJ1-1	CASSLGYRDRNEAFF	TGTGCCAGCAGCTTAGGGTACAGGGATCGGAATGAAGCTTTCTTT
-	13	TRBV4-3	-	TRBJ2-7	CASSQETGYEQYF	TGCGCCAGCAGCCAAGAAACGGGATACGAGCAGTACTTC
-	16	TRBV4-3	TRBD1	TRBJ2-1	CASSQVEGADYNEQFF	TGCGCCAGCAGCCAAGTAGAGGGGGCGGACTACAATGAGCAGTTCTTC
-	15	TRBV10-3	TRBD1	TRBJ1-1	CAIRLGTGANTEAFF	TGTGCCATCAGGCTTGGGACAGGAGCGAACACTGAAGCTTTCTTT
-	16	TRBV4-3	-	TRBJ2-1	CASSQATDSSYNEQFF	TGCGCCAGCAGCCAAGCGACCGATAGCTCCTACAATGAGCAGTTCTTC
-	14	TRBV6-5	TRBD1	TRBJ1-1	CASSYSRQGAEAFF	TGTGCCAGCAGTTACTCTAGACAGGGGGCTGAAGCTTTCTTT
-	13	TRBV2	-	TRBJ2-1	CASSTTQAGEQFF	TGTGCCAGCAGCACGACCCAGGCCGGTGAGCAGTTCTTC
-	15	TRBV4-1	-	TRBJ2-5	CASSQLTWGEETQYF	TGCGCCAGCAGCCAACTTACTTGGGGAGAAGAGACCCAGTACTTC
-	13	TRBV7-6	-	TRBJ1-6	CASSLGSGSPLHF	TGTGCCAGCAGCTTAGGCTCCGGTTCACCCCTCCACTTT
few	16	TRBV18	-	TRBJ2-1	CASSLPDSETPNEQFF	TGTGCCAGCTCACTTCCTGACAGTGAGACGCCAAATGAGCAGTTCTTC